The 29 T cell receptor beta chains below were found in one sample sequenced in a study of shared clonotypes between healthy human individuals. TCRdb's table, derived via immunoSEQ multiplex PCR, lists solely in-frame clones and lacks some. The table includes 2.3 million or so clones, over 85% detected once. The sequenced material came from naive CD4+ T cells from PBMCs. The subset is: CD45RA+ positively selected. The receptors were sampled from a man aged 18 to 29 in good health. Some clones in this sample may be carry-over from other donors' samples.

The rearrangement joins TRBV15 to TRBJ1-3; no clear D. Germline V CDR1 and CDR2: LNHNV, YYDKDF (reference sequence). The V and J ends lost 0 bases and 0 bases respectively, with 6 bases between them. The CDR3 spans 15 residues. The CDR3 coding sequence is TGTGCCACCAGCAGAGACAGCTACTCTGGAAACACCATATATTTT. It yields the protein CATSRDSYSGNTIYF.

CDR3 protein: CASSNSRDQPQHF. CDR3 coding DNA: TGTGCCAGCAGTAACTCCCGAGACCAGCCCCAGCATTTT. This chain uses TRBV27 with TRBJ1-5; D unclear. With 5 bases removed from V and 7 bases from J, the gap between germline ends came to 12 bases. This CDR3 has 13 amino acids. Germline CDR1 and CDR2: MNHEY and SMNVEV (reference sequence).

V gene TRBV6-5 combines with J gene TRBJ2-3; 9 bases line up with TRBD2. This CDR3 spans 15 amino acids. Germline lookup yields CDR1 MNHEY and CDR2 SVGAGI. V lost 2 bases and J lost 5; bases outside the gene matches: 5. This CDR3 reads CASSYVGGREDTQYF. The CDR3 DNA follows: TGTGCCAGCAGTTACGTCGGCGGGAGGGAAGATACGCAGTATTTT.

DNA for the CDR3: TGTGCCAGCAGACCCCCCGGGGAGCTCAAAAACATTCAGTACTTC. Translation: CASRPPGELKNIQYF. V usage is TRBV6-5 and J usage is TRBJ2-4, with D possibly TRBD2 on 5 matching bases. This CDR3 comprises 15 residues. V was pared by 6 bases and J by 3 bases, with 15 bases between. CDR1 is MNHEY, CDR2 SVGAGI, per germline.

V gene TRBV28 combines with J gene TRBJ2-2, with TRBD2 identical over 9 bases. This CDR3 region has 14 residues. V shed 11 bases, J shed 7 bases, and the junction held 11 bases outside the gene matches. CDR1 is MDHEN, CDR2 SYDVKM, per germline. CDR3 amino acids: CAVRAGGQVGELFF. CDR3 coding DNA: TGTGCCGTCAGAGCGGGAGGCCAGGTCGGGGAGCTGTTTTTT. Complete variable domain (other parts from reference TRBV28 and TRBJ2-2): DVKVTQSSRYLVKRTGEKVFLECVQDMDHENMFWYRQDPGLGLRLIYFSYDVKMKEKGDIPEGYSVSREKKERFSLILESASTNQTSMYLCAVRAGGQVGELFFGEGSRLTVL.

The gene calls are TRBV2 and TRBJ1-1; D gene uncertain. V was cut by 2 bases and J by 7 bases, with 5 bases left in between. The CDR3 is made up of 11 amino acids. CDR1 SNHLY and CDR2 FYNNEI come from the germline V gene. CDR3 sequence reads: CASSELHEAFF. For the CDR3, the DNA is TGTGCCAGCAGTGAATTGCATGAAGCTTTCTTT.

The CDR3 bases are TGTGCCAGCAGTGCTGGGACCCTTGGCACCGCCGAGCAGTACTTC. This codes for CASSAGTLGTAEQYF. V and J are TRBV6-5 and TRBJ2-7; the D gene could be TRBD1 or TRBD2 (5 bases each). CDR1 and CDR2 (germline): MNHEY, SVGAGI. The CDR3 is 15 amino acids. V dropped 5 bases and J dropped 6 bases, with 20 bases sitting between them.

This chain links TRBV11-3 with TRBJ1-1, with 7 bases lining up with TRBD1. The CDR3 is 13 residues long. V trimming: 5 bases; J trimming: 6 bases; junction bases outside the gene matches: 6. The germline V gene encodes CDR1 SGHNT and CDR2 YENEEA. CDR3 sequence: CASSDDREAEAFF. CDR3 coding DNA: TGTGCCAGCAGCGACGACAGGGAGGCTGAAGCTTTCTTT.

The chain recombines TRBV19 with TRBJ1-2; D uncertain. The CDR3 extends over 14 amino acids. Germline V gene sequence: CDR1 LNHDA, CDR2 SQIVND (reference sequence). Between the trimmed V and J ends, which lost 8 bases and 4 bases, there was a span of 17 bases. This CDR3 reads CASGRAAIFYGYTF. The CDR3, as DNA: TGTGCCAGTGGACGGGCAGCCATATTCTATGGCTACACCTTC.

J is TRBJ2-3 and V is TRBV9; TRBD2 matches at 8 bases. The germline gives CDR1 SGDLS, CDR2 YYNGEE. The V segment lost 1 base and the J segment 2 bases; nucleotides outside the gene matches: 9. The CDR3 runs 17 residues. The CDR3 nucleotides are TGTGCCAGCAGCGTATCCTTTAGCGGGACCAACACAGATACGCAGTATTTT. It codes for CASSVSFSGTNTDTQYF. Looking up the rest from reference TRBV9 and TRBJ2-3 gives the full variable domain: DSGVTQTPKHLITATGQRVTLRCSPRSGDLSVYWYQQSLDQGLQFLIQYYNGEERAKGNILERFSAQQFPDLHSELNLSSLELGDSALYFCASSVSFSGTNTDTQYFGPGTRLTVL.

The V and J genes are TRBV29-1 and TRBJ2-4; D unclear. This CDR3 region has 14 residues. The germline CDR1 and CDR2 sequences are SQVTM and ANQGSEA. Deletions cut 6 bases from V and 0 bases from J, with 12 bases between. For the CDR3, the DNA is TGCAGCGTCCAGAAGGGCCCAGCCAAAAACATTCAGTACTTC. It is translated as CSVQKGPAKNIQYF.

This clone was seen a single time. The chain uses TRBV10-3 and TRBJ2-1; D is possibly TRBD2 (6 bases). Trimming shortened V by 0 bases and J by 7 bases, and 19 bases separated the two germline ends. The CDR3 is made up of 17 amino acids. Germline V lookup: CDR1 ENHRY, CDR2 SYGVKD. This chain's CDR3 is CAISESYGGANFNEQFF. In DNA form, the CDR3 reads TGTGCCATCAGTGAGTCGTACGGAGGGGCAAACTTTAATGAGCAGTTCTTC.

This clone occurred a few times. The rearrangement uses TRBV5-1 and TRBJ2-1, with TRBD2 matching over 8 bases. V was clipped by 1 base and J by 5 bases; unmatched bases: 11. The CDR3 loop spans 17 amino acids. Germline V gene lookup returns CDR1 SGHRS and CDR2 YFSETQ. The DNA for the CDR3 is TGCGCCAGCAGCTTGCCCCCATCAGCGGGAGCACACAATGAGCAGTTCTTC. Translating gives CASSLPPSAGAHNEQFF.

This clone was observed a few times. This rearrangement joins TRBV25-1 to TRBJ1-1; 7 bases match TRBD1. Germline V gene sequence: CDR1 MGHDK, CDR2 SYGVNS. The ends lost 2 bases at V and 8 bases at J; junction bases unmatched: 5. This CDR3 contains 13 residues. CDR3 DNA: TGTGCCAGCAGTGAACCCCCGGACAGGGAAGCTTTCTTT. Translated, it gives CASSEPPDREAFF.

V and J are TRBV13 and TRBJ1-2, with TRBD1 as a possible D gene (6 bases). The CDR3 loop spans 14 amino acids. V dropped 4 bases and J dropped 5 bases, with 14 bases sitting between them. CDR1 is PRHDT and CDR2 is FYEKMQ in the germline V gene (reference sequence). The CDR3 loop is CASSSRTGLYGYTF. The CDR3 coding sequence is TGTGCCAGCAGCTCAAGAACAGGGTTATATGGCTACACCTTC.

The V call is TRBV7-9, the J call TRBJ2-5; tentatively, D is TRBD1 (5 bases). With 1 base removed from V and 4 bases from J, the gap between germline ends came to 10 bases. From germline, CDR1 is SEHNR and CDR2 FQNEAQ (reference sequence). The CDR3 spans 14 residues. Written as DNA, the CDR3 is TGTGCCAGCAGCTTAGGAGCAGGGCGAGAGACCCAGTACTTC. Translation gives CASSLGAGRETQYF.

CDR3: CASTPLLSTDTQYF. In DNA form, the CDR3 reads TGCGCCAGCACTCCTCTCCTAAGCACAGATACGCAGTATTTT. The chain uses TRBV5-1 and TRBJ2-3, with no clear D. The CDR3 loop spans 14 amino acids. V was cut by 6 bases and J by 0 bases, with 11 bases left in between. Per the germline V gene, CDR1 is SGHRS and CDR2 is YFSETQ. The variable domain in full, with the rest retrieved from reference TRBV5-1 and TRBJ2-3, is KAGVTQTPRYLIKTRGQQVTLSCSPISGHRSVSWYQQTPGQGLQFLFEYFSETQRNKGNFPGRFSGRQFSNSRSEMNVSTLELGDSALYLCASTPLLSTDTQYFGPGTRLTVL.

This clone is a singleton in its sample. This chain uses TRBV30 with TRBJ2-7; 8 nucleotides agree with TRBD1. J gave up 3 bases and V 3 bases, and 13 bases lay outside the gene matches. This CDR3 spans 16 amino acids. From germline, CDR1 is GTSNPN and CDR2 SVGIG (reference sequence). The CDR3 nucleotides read TGTGCCTGGAGGGACAGGGCGAATGGATGGCGCTACGAGCAGTACTTC. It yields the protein CAWRDRANGWRYEQYF.

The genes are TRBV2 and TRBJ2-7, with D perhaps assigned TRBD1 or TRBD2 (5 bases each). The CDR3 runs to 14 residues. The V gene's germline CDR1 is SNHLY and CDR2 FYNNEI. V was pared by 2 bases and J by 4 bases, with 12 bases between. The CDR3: CASSEWGREYEQYF. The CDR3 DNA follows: TGTGCCAGCAGTGAATGGGGCAGGGAGTACGAGCAGTACTTC.

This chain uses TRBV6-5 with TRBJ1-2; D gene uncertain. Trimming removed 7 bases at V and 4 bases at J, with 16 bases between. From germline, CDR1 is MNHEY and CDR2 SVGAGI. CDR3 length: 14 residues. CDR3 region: CASNPQWLAYGYTF. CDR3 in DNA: TGTGCCAGCAACCCACAGTGGTTAGCCTATGGCTACACCTTC.

The DNA for the CDR3 is TGTGCCAGCATAAGAGGGACAGAAACCAATGAGCAGTTCTTC. Protein: CASIRGTETNEQFF. The chain carries TRBV7-8 and TRBJ2-1; TRBD1 matches 7 bases. Trimming removed 7 bases from V and 6 bases from J; junction bases left unmatched: 9. This CDR3 comprises 14 residues. CDR1 SGHVS and CDR2 FQNEAQ come from the germline V gene.

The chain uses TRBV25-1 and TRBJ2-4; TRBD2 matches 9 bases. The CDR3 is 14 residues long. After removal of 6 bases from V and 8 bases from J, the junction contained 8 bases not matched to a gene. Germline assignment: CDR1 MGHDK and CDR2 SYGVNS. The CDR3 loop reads CASRLSGSPDIQYF. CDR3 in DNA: TGTGCCAGCAGACTTAGCGGGAGTCCGGACATTCAGTACTTC.

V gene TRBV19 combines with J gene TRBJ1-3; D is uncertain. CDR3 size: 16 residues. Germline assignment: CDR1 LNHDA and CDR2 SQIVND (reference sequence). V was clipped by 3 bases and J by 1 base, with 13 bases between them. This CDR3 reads CASSMVDGFSGNTIYF. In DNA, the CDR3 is TGTGCCAGTAGTATGGTGGACGGCTTTTCTGGAAACACCATATATTTT.

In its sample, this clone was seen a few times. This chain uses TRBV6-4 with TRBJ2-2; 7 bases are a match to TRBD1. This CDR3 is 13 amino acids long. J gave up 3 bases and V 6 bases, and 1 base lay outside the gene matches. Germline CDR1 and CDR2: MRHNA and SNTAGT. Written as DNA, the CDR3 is TGTGCCAGCAGAACAGGGGACACCGGGGAGCTGTTTTTT. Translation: CASRTGDTGELFF.

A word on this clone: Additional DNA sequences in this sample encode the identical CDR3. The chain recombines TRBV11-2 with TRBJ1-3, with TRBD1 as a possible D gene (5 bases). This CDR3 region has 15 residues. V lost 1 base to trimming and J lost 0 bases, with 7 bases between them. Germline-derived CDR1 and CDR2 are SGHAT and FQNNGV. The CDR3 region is CASSLGQGSGNTIYF. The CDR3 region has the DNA TGTGCCAGCAGCTTAGGGCAGGGCTCTGGAAACACCATATATTTT.

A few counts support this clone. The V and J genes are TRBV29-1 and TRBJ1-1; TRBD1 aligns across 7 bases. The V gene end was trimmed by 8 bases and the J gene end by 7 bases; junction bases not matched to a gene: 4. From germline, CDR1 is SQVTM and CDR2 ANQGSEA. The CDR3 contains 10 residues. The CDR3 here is CSTGTDEAFF. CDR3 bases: TGCAGCACCGGGACAGATGAAGCTTTCTTT.

The DNA for the CDR3 is TGCGCCAGCAGCCAAGAATGGGTAGCTGGAAACACCATATATTTT. Protein product: CASSQEWVAGNTIYF. The gene calls are TRBV4-3 and TRBJ1-3; no clear D. The CDR3 has 15 residues. V lost 0 bases to trimming and J lost 2 bases, with 8 bases between them. Germline CDR1 reads LGHNA; CDR2 reads YSLEER.

The CDR3 reads CASSAQVAVGTDTQYF. The CDR3 bases are TGTGCCAGCAGCGCCCAGGTAGCGGTCGGGACAGATACGCAGTATTTT. The chain combines TRBV9 with TRBJ2-3, with a tentative D call TRBD2 (6 bases). The CDR3 covers 16 residues. The germline V gene has CDR1 SGDLS and CDR2 YYNGEE. V was cut by 3 bases and J by 3 bases, with 17 bases left in between. The whole variable domain, filled in from reference TRBV9 and TRBJ2-3, reads DSGVTQTPKHLITATGQRVTLRCSPRSGDLSVYWYQQSLDQGLQFLIQYYNGEERAKGNILERFSAQQFPDLHSELNLSSLELGDSALYFCASSAQVAVGTDTQYFGPGTRLTVL.

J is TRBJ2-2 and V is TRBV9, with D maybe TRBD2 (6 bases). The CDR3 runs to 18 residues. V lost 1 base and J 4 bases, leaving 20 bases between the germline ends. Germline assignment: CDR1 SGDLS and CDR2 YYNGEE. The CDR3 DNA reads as TGTGCCAGCAGCGTACGCTCAAGACCGGGAGCTAGCACCGGGGAGCTGTTTTTT. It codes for CASSVRSRPGASTGELFF.